What follows describes a single T cell receptor (beta chain). Antigen unknown. V lost 3 bases to trimming and J lost 2 bases, with 11 bases between them. CDR3 length: 14 residues. Germline V lookup: CDR1 DFQATT, CDR2 SNEGSKA (reference sequence). This sample was taken from a study of T cell repertoires in cytomegalovirus infection. Via MiXCR, TCRdb re-called the reads, giving one row per CDR3 protein. The sample has 600,000 to 700,000 distinct CDR3 sequences, roughly 33% seen once. The chain uses TRBV20-1 and TRBJ2-1; D is perhaps TRBD2 (6 bases). This TCR was recovered from a human donor in good health (CMV status not recorded). Some clones in this sample may be carry-over from other donors' samples. Here the sequenced sample was cultured PBMCs, taken from culture after CMV antigen stimulation. The CDR3 DNA follows: TGCAGTGCTAGTGTGGCGGGAACCTACAATGAGCAGTTCTTC. Translated: CSASVAGTYNEQFF.